This TCR beta chain was found in a study of cytomegalovirus exposure and HLA in healthy donors. Notes on the study in general: Common viral pathogens were later found to be apparently linked to several of the most significant clusters. In a later analysis, TCR association rates varied by HLA locus: DRB1 most, HLA-C fewest.

With 60 Vbeta and 13 Jbeta primers, the PCR was carried out. The table came from immunoSEQ multiplex PCR; TCRdb's copy has only in-frame clones and leaves some out. Of 130,000 to 150,000 clones listed, roughly two thirds are singletons. On this clone: Its target is not known.

The CDR3 sequence is 13 residues long. Looked up from germline, CDR1 is MDHEN and CDR2 is SYDVKM. V was clipped by 4 bases and J by 3 bases, with 7 bases between them. This chain uses TRBV28 with TRBJ1-5; D is unresolved. The material sequenced was PBMCs. This receptor was identified in a human donor in good health. CDR3 sequence reads: CASSYRDNQPQHF. The CDR3 DNA follows: TGTGCCAGCAGTTACCGGGACAATCAGCCCCAGCATTTT.